Below, 5 T cell receptor beta chains from the same sample are listed, as sequenced in a study of T-cell memory formation after mild COVID-19. From the 5' RACE reads, TCRdb called clonotypes with MiXCR, one entry per CDR3 protein. This sample yields around 320,000 distinct CDR3 sequences, of which around 19% are seen a single time; around 20% belongs to the top ten. The sequenced material came from PBMCs or a T cell subset sorted from them (not recorded which). These receptors all come from a man between 18 and 35 years old who had mild COVID-19 (a few samples of this study predate the infection). Cell type and time point are not known.

This rearrangement joins TRBV7-2 to TRBJ2-2; D is unresolved. V was trimmed by 1 base and J by 5 bases, leaving 14 bases between them. Germline-derived CDR1 and CDR2 are SGHTA and FQGNSA. The CDR3 loop spans 16 amino acids. In nucleotides, the CDR3 is TGTGCCAGCAGCTTAGTTGCCGGACCCAAGACCGGGGAGCTGTTTTTT. This translates into CASSLVAGPKTGELFF. The full variable domain, its missing parts supplied by reference TRBV7-2 and TRBJ2-2, is GAGVSQSPSNKVTEKGKDVELRCDPISGHTALYWYRQSLGQGLEFLIYFQGNSAPDKSGLPSDRFSAERTGGSVSTLTIQRTQQEDSAVYLCASSLVAGPKTGELFFGEGSRLTVL.

V is TRBV10-3 and J is TRBJ2-4; no definite D call. The CDR3 is 14 amino acids. V was shortened by 8 bases and J by 1 base, with 12 bases between the two germline ends. CDR1 and CDR2 from the germline V gene are ENHRY and SYGVKD. CDR3 DNA sequence: TGTGCCATCGCCGGAACCGGTGCCAAAAACATTCAGTACTTC. Its protein product is CAIAGTGAKNIQYF.

The CDR3 here is CSARAGNSNQPQHF. CDR3 coding DNA: TGCAGTGCTAGGGCGGGTAATAGCAATCAGCCCCAGCATTTT. This chain uses TRBV20-1 with TRBJ1-5; no definite D call. CDR3 length: 14 residues. Trimming took 3 bases from V and 0 from J, leaving 9 bases between them. Germline CDR1 is DFQATT and CDR2 is SNEGSKA (reference sequence).

V is TRBV20-1 and J is TRBJ1-5; 8 positions match TRBD1. The germline V gene has CDR1 DFQATT and CDR2 SNEGSKA (reference sequence). The CDR3 contains 16 residues. V was pared by 3 bases and J by 6 bases, with 13 bases of the junction left unmatched. CDR3 region: CSASTGTGYLIQPQHF. CDR3 DNA sequence: TGCAGTGCTAGCACCGGGACAGGTTATCTTATTCAGCCCCAGCATTTT.

This clonotype was found a few times. The rearrangement joins TRBV5-1 to TRBJ2-1; D is possibly TRBD2 (6 bases). Germline CDR1 and CDR2: SGHRS and YFSETQ. The V end was cut by 0 bases, the J end by 8 bases, with 18 bases between. The CDR3 has 16 amino acids. For the CDR3, the DNA is TGCGCCAGCAGCTTGGGGGGCGCTAGCGTAGCCCATGAGCAGTTCTTC. Amino acid sequence: CASSLGGASVAHEQFF.